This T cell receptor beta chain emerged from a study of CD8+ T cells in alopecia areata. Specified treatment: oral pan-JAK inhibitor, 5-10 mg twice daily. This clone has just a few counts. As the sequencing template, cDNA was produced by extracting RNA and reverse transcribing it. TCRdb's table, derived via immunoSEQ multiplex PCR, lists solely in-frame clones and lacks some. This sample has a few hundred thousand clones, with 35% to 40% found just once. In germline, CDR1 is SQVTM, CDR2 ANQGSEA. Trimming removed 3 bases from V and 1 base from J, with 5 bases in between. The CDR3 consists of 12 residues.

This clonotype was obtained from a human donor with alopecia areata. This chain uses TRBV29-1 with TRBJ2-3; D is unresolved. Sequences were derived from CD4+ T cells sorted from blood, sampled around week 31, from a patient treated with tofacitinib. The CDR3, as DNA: TGCAGCGTTGATTGGGGCACAGATACGCAGTATTTT. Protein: CSVDWGTDTQYF.